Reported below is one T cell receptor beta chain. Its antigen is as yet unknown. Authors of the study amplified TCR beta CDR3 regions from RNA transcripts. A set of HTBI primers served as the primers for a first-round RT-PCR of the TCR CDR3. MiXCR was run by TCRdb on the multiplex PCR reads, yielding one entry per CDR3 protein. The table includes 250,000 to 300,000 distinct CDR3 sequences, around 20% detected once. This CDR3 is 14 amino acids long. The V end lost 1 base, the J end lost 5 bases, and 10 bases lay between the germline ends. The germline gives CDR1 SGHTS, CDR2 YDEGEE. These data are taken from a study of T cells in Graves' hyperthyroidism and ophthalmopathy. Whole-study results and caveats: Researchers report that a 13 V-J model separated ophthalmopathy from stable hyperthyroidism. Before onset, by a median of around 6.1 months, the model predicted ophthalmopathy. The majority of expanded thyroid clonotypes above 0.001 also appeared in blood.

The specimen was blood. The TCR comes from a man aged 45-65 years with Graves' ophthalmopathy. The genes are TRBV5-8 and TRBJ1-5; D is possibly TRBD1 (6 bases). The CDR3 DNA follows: TGTGCCAGCAGCTTGCGACAGGCAGATCAGCCCCAGCATTTT. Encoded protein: CASSLRQADQPQHF. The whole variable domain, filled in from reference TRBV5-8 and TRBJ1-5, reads EAGVTQSPTHLIKTRGQQATLRCSPISGHTSVYWYQQALGLGLQFLLWYDEGEERNRGNFPPRFSGRQFPNYSSELNVNALELEDSALYLCASSLRQADQPQHFGDGTRLSIL.